The next 29 T cell receptor beta chains were all read from a single sample in a study of TIL therapy for anti-PD-1-resistant metastatic lung cancer. Time point here: pre-treatment sample, taken before nivolumab and TIL therapy. The libraries were made with immunoSEQ v3. Assay used: immunoSEQ multiplex PCR; TCRdb lists only in-frame clones, some missing. The data show roughly 57,000 clones, about 81% seen once. This material consisted of blood, taken at baseline. These receptors were taken from a person aged 25 to 85 with non-small cell lung cancer.

This rearrangement joins TRBV19 to TRBJ2-4; D is uncertain. Trimming left V 8 bases short and J 0 bases short, with 11 bases between. CDR3 length equals 14 residues. Germline-derived CDR1 and CDR2 are LNHDA and SQIVND (reference sequence). The CDR3 loop reads CASGPMLAKNIQYF. CDR3 coding DNA: TGTGCCAGTGGACCAATGTTAGCCAAAAACATTCAGTACTTC. The entire variable domain, with the rest obtained from reference TRBV19 and TRBJ2-4, is as follows: DGGITQSPKYLFRKEGQNVTLSCEQNLNHDAMYWYRQDPGQGLRLIYYSQIVNDFQKGDIAEGYSVSREKKESFPLTVTSAQKNPTAFYLCASGPMLAKNIQYFGAGTRLSVL.

This clone was counted between two and nine times. V gene TRBV6-2 or TRBV6-3 combines with J gene TRBJ1-5; D might be TRBD1 (6 bases). This CDR3 spans 15 amino acids. The V and J ends lost 3 bases and 1 base respectively, with 10 bases between them. The germline CDR1 and CDR2 sequences are MNHEY and SVGEGT. As DNA, the CDR3 is TGTGCCAGCAGTTATACAGGGATCAGCAATCAGCCCCAGCATTTT. Translation: CASSYTGISNQPQHF.

This clone appeared once. V gene TRBV5-5 combines with J gene TRBJ2-7; D remains ambiguous. This CDR3 is built from 15 residues. Germline V gene lookup returns CDR1 SGHKS and CDR2 YYEKEE (reference sequence). Trimming removed 0 bases from V and 1 base from J, with 11 bases in between. CDR3 residues: CASSLGPTASYEQYF. DNA of the CDR3: TGTGCCAGCAGCTTGGGGCCGACGGCATCCTACGAGCAGTACTTC. The variable domain in full, completed from reference TRBV5-5 and TRBJ2-7, reads DAGVTQSPTHLIKTRGQQVTLRCSPISGHKSVSWYQQVLGQGPQFIFQYYEKEERGRGNFPDRFSARQFPNYSSELNVNALLLGDSALYLCASSLGPTASYEQYFGPGTRLTVT.

V is TRBV27 and J is TRBJ1-2, with D possibly matching TRBD1 (5 bases). This CDR3 region has 13 residues. The ends were cut back, 4 bases at V and 5 bases at J, with 11 bases in the middle. CDR1 is MNHEY and CDR2 is SMNVEV in the germline V gene (reference sequence). In DNA form, the CDR3 reads TGTGCCAGCAGTTACGGGGGGGGGTATGGCTACACCTTC. It specifies CASSYGGGYGYTF.

This chain links TRBV4-3 with TRBJ2-3; maybe TRBD2 (6 bases). The CDR3 is made up of 14 amino acids. Germline-derived CDR1 and CDR2 are LGHNA and YSLEER. The germline V and J ends were trimmed by 1 base and 4 bases, with 9 bases remaining between them. CDR3 amino acids: CASSQGTGADTQYF. The CDR3 nucleotides are TGCGCCAGCAGCCAAGGTACGGGAGCAGATACGCAGTATTTT.

V is TRBV5-1 and J is TRBJ2-7, with TRBD2 matching 9 bases. CDR3 length equals 15 residues. CDR1 SGHRS and CDR2 YFSETQ come from the germline V gene. The V gene end was trimmed by 6 bases and the J gene end by 3 bases; junction bases not matched to a gene: 10. The CDR3: CASTLGSGGIYEQYF. CDR3 DNA sequence: TGCGCCAGCACCTTAGGTAGCGGGGGCATCTACGAGCAGTACTTC. The full variable domain, rest sourced from reference TRBV5-1 and TRBJ2-7, is KAGVTQTPRYLIKTRGQQVTLSCSPISGHRSVSWYQQTPGQGLQFLFEYFSETQRNKGNFPGRFSGRQFSNSRSEMNVSTLELGDSALYLCASTLGSGGIYEQYFGPGTRLTVT.

CDR3 in amino acids: CASSLQGATTYEQYF. CDR3 DNA sequence: TGCGCCAGCAGCTTACAGGGGGCCACAACCTACGAGCAGTACTTC. The chain combines TRBV5-1 with TRBJ2-7; 9 bases agree with TRBD1. CDR1 is SGHRS and CDR2 is YFSETQ in the germline V gene. V shed 2 bases and J 2 bases; nucleotides not matched to a gene: 5. The CDR3 spans 15 residues.

The V and J genes are TRBV5-1 and TRBJ2-7; D might be TRBD1 or TRBD2, each matching 5 bases. With 4 bases removed from V and 3 bases from J, the gap between germline ends came to 14 bases. The CDR3 loop spans 14 amino acids. Germline CDR1 and CDR2: SGHRS and YFSETQ. The CDR3 DNA reads as TGCGCCAGCAGCGCCCTGACAGCGGTCTACGAGCAGTACTTC. It specifies CASSALTAVYEQYF. Full variable domain (remainder filled in from reference TRBV5-1 and TRBJ2-7): KAGVTQTPRYLIKTRGQQVTLSCSPISGHRSVSWYQQTPGQGLQFLFEYFSETQRNKGNFPGRFSGRQFSNSRSEMNVSTLELGDSALYLCASSALTAVYEQYFGPGTRLTVT.

The chain combines TRBV6-2 or TRBV6-3 with TRBJ1-2; D remains ambiguous. Trimming pared 2 bases from V and 4 bases from J, leaving 14 bases between. Germline-derived CDR1 and CDR2 are MNHEY and SVGEGT. The CDR3 sequence is 15 residues long. In nucleotides, the CDR3 is TGTGCCAGCAGTTACACCAGAGCCTGGGGCTATGGCTACACCTTC. It encodes CASSYTRAWGYGYTF.

This rearrangement joins TRBV7-9 to TRBJ2-1, with D possibly being TRBD2 (7 bases). V lost 5 bases to trimming and J lost 8 bases, with 19 bases between them. In germline, CDR1 is SEHNR, CDR2 FQNEAQ (reference sequence). CDR3 length equals 15 residues. The CDR3 is CASSPGGQMEYEQFF. The CDR3 bases are TGTGCCAGCAGCCCGGGGGGCCAGATGGAGTATGAGCAGTTCTTC.

This clone was counted a single time. The J gene is TRBJ2-3, the V gene TRBV19; D is undetermined. In germline, CDR1 is LNHDA, CDR2 SQIVND (reference sequence). V lost 1 base, J lost 5 bases, and 7 bases lay in between. The CDR3 consists of 13 residues. As DNA, the CDR3 is TGTGCCAGTAGTATAGGTTTAGAAGATACGCAGTATTTT. Translating it yields CASSIGLEDTQYF.

The chain links TRBV5-4 to TRBJ2-2, with D perhaps TRBD1 (6 bases). This CDR3 has 17 amino acids. Trimming shortened V by 4 bases and J by 6 bases, and 22 bases separated the two germline ends. Germline CDR1 SGHNT, CDR2 YYREEE (reference sequence). CDR3 amino acids: CASSPVNTGKVAGELFF. As DNA, the CDR3 is TGTGCCAGCAGCCCGGTAAATACAGGGAAAGTAGCCGGGGAGCTGTTTTTT. The full variable domain, in which reference TRBV5-4 and TRBJ2-2 provide the parts outside the CDR3, is ETGVTQSPTHLIKTRGQQVTLRCSSQSGHNTVSWYQQALGQGPQFIFQYYREEENGRGNFPPRFSGLQFPNYSSELNVNALELDDSALYLCASSPVNTGKVAGELFFGEGSRLTVL.

The chain uses TRBV5-5 and TRBJ2-1; 9 bases are shared with TRBD1. This CDR3 region has 13 residues. Germline V CDR1 and CDR2: SGHKS, YYEKEE (reference sequence). Unmatched junction bases numbered 2, after V lost 6 bases and J lost 4 bases. The chain's CDR3 is CASMTGGYNEQFF. CDR3 sequence (DNA): TGTGCCAGCATGACAGGGGGGTACAATGAGCAGTTCTTC. Full variable domain (missing parts from reference TRBV5-5 and TRBJ2-1): DAGVTQSPTHLIKTRGQQVTLRCSPISGHKSVSWYQQVLGQGPQFIFQYYEKEERGRGNFPDRFSARQFPNYSSELNVNALLLGDSALYLCASMTGGYNEQFFGPGTRLTVL.

With regard to this clone: The junction does not match germline at one end; this may be a read error. The CDR3 loop reads CASSLELF. The CDR3 nucleotides are TGTGCCAGCAGCTTGGAGTTATTC. This chain joins TRBV5-5 and TRBJ2-7, with unresolved D. There are 8 residues in the CDR3. Germline V gene sequence: CDR1 SGHKS, CDR2 YYEKEE (reference sequence).

CDR3 bases: TGCGCCAGCAGCCCCGGGACAGCCACAGATACGCAGTATTTT. Its protein product is CASSPGTATDTQYF. This sequence joins TRBV5-1 and TRBJ2-3; TRBD1 matches 7 bases. Germline V CDR1 and CDR2: SGHRS, YFSETQ. The CDR3 length is 14 residues. Losses at the gene ends were 4 bases for V and 2 bases for J; bases not matched to a gene: 4.

The chain recombines TRBV13 with TRBJ2-6; either TRBD1 or TRBD2 may supply D (5 bases each). Trimming cost V 11 bases and J 2 bases, with 19 bases left between them. The germline CDR1 and CDR2 sequences are PRHDT and FYEKMQ (reference sequence). The length of the CDR3 is 16 residues. The CDR3 DNA reads TGTGCCGTCCCCGGGACCCCTTTTGCTGGGGCCAACGTCCTGACTTTC. This translates into CAVPGTPFAGANVLTF.

The V and J genes are TRBV5-1 and TRBJ2-4, with D perhaps matching TRBD1 (5 bases). The CDR3 totals 14 residues. The germline V gene encodes CDR1 SGHRS and CDR2 YFSETQ. The V end was cut by 0 bases, the J end by 7 bases, with 11 bases between. In DNA, the CDR3 is TGCGCCAGCAGCTTGGATGTAGGGGTGAACATTCAGTACTTC. Amino acids: CASSLDVGVNIQYF.

The chain has TRBV6-6 and TRBJ2-1; 11 bases fit TRBD2. The CDR3 has 15 residues. J gave up 4 bases and V 4 bases, and 3 bases lay outside the gene matches. Per the germline V gene, CDR1 is MNHNY and CDR2 is SVGAGI (reference sequence). CDR3 sequence: CASSSRLAGYNEQFF. In nucleotides, the CDR3 is TGTGCCAGCAGTTCTCGACTAGCGGGGTACAATGAGCAGTTCTTC.

The chain is built from TRBV13 and TRBJ2-7; D may be TRBD2 (6 bases). In germline, CDR1 is PRHDT, CDR2 FYEKMQ (reference sequence). The CDR3 is 13 amino acids. Trimming left V 7 bases short and J 6 bases short, with 16 bases between. CDR3 nucleotide sequence: TGTGCCAGCACCCTTACGAGCGGGTTCGAGCAGTACTTC. Residues: CASTLTSGFEQYF. Full variable domain (remainder filled in from reference TRBV13 and TRBJ2-7): AAGVIQSPRHLIKEKRETATLKCYPIPRHDTVYWYQQGPGQDPQFLISFYEKMQSDKGSIPDRFSAQQFSDYHSELNMSSLELGDSALYFCASTLTSGFEQYFGPGTRLTVT.

The V and J genes are TRBV7-8 and TRBJ2-7; D is unclear. Germline V gene sequence: CDR1 SGHVS, CDR2 FQNEAQ. V lost 5 bases and J 3 bases, leaving 11 bases between the germline ends. The CDR3 has 13 residues. DNA for the CDR3: TGTGCCAGCAGCAACCGGACGGGCTACGAGCAGTACTTC. Its protein is CASSNRTGYEQYF.

By frequency in the sample, this clone is medium-sized. This chain uses TRBV28 with TRBJ1-5; tentatively, D is TRBD1 (5 bases). The CDR3 spans 14 residues. Germline V CDR1 and CDR2: MDHEN, SYDVKM. The germline V and J ends were trimmed by 6 bases and 6 bases, with 15 bases remaining between them. The CDR3 DNA follows: TGTGCCAGCAGCGGATACCGGGACGCTCAGCCCCAGCATTTT. Translated, it gives CASSGYRDAQPQHF.

The chain uses TRBV19 and TRBJ2-3; D ambiguous. The CDR3 length is 13 residues. Germline V CDR1 and CDR2: LNHDA, SQIVND (reference sequence). The V gene lost 3 bases and the J gene lost 7 bases, with 11 bases spanning the gap. CDR3 residues: CASSISGSNTQYF. CDR3 bases: TGTGCCAGTAGTATTAGTGGAAGCAATACGCAGTATTTT.

The chain carries TRBV5-1 and TRBJ2-3; possibly TRBD1 for D (5 bases). Trimming removed 4 bases from V and 2 bases from J, with 11 bases in between. CDR3 length equals 14 residues. Germline V gives CDR1 SGHRS, CDR2 YFSETQ. CDR3 DNA: TGCGCCAGCAGCCGCCGACAGCTCACAGATACGCAGTATTTT. It yields the protein CASSRRQLTDTQYF.

The chain links TRBV6-2 or TRBV6-3 to TRBJ1-5; D remains ambiguous. CDR3 length equals 14 residues. Trimming left V 2 bases short and J 3 bases short, with 8 bases between. CDR1 and CDR2 (germline): MNHEY, SVGEGT. The CDR3 protein is CASSYVSDNQPQHF. CDR3 in DNA: TGTGCCAGCAGTTACGTGTCAGACAATCAGCCCCAGCATTTT.

CDR3 sequence (DNA): TGCGCCAGCAGCTTGTTCACGATTGGTGTGGCAGTCTATGGCTACACCTTC. Translation gives CASSLFTIGVAVYGYTF. V and J are TRBV5-1 and TRBJ1-2; D is uncertain. This CDR3 is built from 17 residues. Looked up from germline, CDR1 is SGHRS and CDR2 is YFSETQ. The V end was cut by 1 base, the J end by 4 bases, with 20 bases between.

The V and J genes are TRBV27 and TRBJ1-2; maybe TRBD1 (5 bases). Trimming stripped 6 bases from V and 4 bases from J, with 15 bases between. The CDR3 contains 14 residues. The germline gives CDR1 MNHEY, CDR2 SMNVEV (reference sequence). CDR3 in DNA: TGTGCCAGCAGCGATAACGGGGACTTCTATGGCTACACCTTC. Residues: CASSDNGDFYGYTF.

This clone appeared a few times. The J gene is TRBJ2-7, the V gene TRBV5-1; perhaps D is TRBD1 or TRBD2 (5 bases each). The V and J ends lost 0 bases and 4 bases respectively, with 11 bases between them. The germline CDR1 and CDR2 sequences are SGHRS and YFSETQ. The CDR3 is 14 amino acids. The CDR3: CASSLAGAGYEQYF. The CDR3 nucleotides read TGCGCCAGCAGCTTGGCTGGGGCGGGTTACGAGCAGTACTTC.

This CDR3 is CASSLGLPGQGSHYGYTF. The DNA of the CDR3 is TGTGCCAGCAGCTTAGGACTGCCGGGACAGGGCTCTCACTATGGCTACACCTTC. This rearrangement joins TRBV11-2 to TRBJ1-2; 9 nucleotides line up with TRBD1. Germline CDR1 reads SGHAT; CDR2 reads FQNNGV. The V and J ends lost 1 base and 3 bases, in that order; junction bases with no gene match: 12. This CDR3 contains 18 residues.

The gene calls are TRBV6-5 and TRBJ1-3; D gene unclear. Trimming took 7 bases from V and 3 from J, leaving 10 bases between them. The CDR3 has 13 residues. Germline assignment: CDR1 MNHEY and CDR2 SVGAGI. CDR3 nucleotides: TGTGCCAGCAAAGGGTCTGATGGAAACACCATATATTTT. It specifies CASKGSDGNTIYF.